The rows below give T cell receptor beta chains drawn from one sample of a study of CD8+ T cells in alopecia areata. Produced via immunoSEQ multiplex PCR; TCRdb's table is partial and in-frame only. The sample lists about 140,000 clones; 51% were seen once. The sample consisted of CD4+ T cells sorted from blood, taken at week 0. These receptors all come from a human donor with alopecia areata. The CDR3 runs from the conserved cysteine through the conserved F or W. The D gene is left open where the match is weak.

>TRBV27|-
CATSRRQGNTGELFF
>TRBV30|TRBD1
CAWSEDRAYEQYF
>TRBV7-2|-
CASSSMGIQDTEAFF
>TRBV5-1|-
CASSLVVSQETQYF
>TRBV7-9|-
CASSFRGVSQYF
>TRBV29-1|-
CSVESGAKNIQYF
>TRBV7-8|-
CASTVRRDKNEQFF
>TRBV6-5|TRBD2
CAAGGVGKTQYF
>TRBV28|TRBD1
CASSLLGTGGFNEQYF
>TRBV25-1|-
CASSPRTELGYTF
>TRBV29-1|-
CSVEAGRTGYTF
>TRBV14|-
CASSQAQGNTGELFF
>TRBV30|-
CAWSGGRSDTQYF
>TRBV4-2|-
CASSPDGGTNEQFF
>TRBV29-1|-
CSVEETSGGYTF
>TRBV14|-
CASSQDRVSGLGYTF
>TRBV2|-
CASSARREETQYF
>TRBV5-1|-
CASSSNLGVTTEAFF
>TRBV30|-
CAWSRQIMNTEAFF
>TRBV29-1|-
CSARARVYVTQYF
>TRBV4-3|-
CASSQEGYYGYTF
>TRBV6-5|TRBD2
CASSYSRQAGRNEQYF
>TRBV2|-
CASRTSNEQFF
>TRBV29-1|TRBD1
CSVEIGQGDGYTF
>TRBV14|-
CASSQFYRPDEQFF
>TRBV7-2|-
CASSLNGQGLTDTQYF
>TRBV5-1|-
CASSPRPEVIEQYF
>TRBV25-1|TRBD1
CASSRTGANQPQHF
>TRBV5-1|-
CASSQDLRGAFF
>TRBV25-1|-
CASSDPDTQYF
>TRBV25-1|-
CASSARDLGSYEQYF
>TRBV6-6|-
CANRGGPENTGELFF
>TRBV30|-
CAWGRRGAKNIQYF
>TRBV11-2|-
CASSSLRQVAGNTIYF
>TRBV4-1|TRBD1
CASSHLGTGEVAKNIQYF
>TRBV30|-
CAWSGDFRNTEAFF
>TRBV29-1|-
CSVEGEDEKLFF
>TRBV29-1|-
CSAAISLNTEAFF
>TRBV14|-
CASSQLSGQVSYNEQFF
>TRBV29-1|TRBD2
CSAAGWPGANVLTF
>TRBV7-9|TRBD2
CASSQSSGGNIQYF
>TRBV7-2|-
CASSSRHLGETQYF
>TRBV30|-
CAWGGEKLFF
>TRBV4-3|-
CASSHSASAYGYTF
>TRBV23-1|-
CASIIRRRSYEQYF
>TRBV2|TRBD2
CASSESGGRTGELFF
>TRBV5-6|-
CASSLARNTEAFF
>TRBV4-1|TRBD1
CASSQGDSQETQYF
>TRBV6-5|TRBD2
CASSAPGVAGEQYF
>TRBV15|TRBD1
CATSRDRQGTETQYF
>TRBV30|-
CAWSGSMNTGELFF
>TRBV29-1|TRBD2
CSVGLGRAGDNEQFF
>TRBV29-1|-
CSPPRDPFSGANVLTF
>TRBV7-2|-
CASSSQTSTDTQYF
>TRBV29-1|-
CSVDRTYNEQFF
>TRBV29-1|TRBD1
CSVDLRAGRGQDYGYTF
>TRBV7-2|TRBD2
CASSSRGGLTGANVLTF
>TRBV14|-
CASSQDWVAGEAFF
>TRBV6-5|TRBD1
CASRLRGQTYEQYF